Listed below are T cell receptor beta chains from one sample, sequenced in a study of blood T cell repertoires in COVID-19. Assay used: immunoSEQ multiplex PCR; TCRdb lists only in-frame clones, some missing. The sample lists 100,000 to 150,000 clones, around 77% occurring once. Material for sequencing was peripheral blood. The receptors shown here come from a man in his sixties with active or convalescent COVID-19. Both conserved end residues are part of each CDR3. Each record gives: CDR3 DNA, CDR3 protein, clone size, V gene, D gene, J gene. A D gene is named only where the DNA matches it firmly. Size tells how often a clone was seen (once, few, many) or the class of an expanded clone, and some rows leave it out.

TGTGCCAGCACCTACGGGGGTCTGGGCGAGCAGTACTTC CASTYGGLGEQYF . TRBV2 . TRBJ2-7
TGTGCCAGTAGTCCCACAGGGGGCGGTAGGAACACCGGGGAGCTGTTTTTT CASSPTGGGRNTGELFF . TRBV19 TRBD1 TRBJ2-2
TGTGCCAGCAGCTTAGGTGGCGGGAGACCCGAGCAGTACTTC CASSLGGGRPEQYF . TRBV7-9 TRBD2 TRBJ2-7
TGTGCCAGCAGTTACTTAGGTCAGGGTCTGGCCGGGGAGCTGTTTTTT CASSYLGQGLAGELFF . TRBV6-6 . TRBJ2-2
TGTGCCAGCAGCGTAGACCTAGCCTCGGAGACCCAGTACTTC CASSVDLASETQYF . TRBV9 . TRBJ2-5
TGTGCCAGCAGACTAGCGGGAGGGAGGGAGCAGTACTTC CASRLAGGREQYF . TRBV27 TRBD2 TRBJ2-7
TGTGCCAGCAGCCCGACAGGGGTCTACAATGAGCAGTTCTTC CASSPTGVYNEQFF . TRBV7-2 TRBD1 TRBJ2-1
TGTGCCAGCAGCGCGGGACTAGAGGCCGATGAGCAGTTCTTC CASSAGLEADEQFF . TRBV9 TRBD2 TRBJ2-1
TGTGCCACCTCCCTCGAGACTAGTTTTTACAATGAGCAGTTCTTC CATSLETSFYNEQFF . TRBV13 . TRBJ2-1
TGTGCCAGCAGCCAGAGCGTGGGCTACAATGAGCAGTTCTTC CASSQSVGYNEQFF once TRBV5-6 . TRBJ2-1
TGTGCCAGCAGCCCAGGGACAGGGCTTTTTAATCAGCCCCAGCATTTT CASSPGTGLFNQPQHF . TRBV7-9 TRBD1 TRBJ1-5
TGTGCCAGCAGTCGCCCGGGACTGGTCTACGAGCAGTACTTC CASSRPGLVYEQYF . TRBV27 . TRBJ2-7
TGTGCCAGTGCTTTCACCGGGACAGGGGAAGGGGAGCTGTTTTTT CASAFTGTGEGELFF . TRBV2 TRBD1 TRBJ2-2
TGCGCCAGCAGCCGCGGAGGGACAGATAATTCACCCCTCCACTTT CASSRGGTDNSPLHF . TRBV4-1 TRBD1 TRBJ1-6
TGTGCCAGCAGCTGGGGACAGGGGGCCAATGAGCAGTTCTTC CASSWGQGANEQFF . TRBV7-2 TRBD1 TRBJ2-1
TGTGCCAGCAGTTCCGGACTAGCCCCCAATGAGCAGTTCTTC CASSSGLAPNEQFF . TRBV28 TRBD2 TRBJ2-1